Listed below are T cell receptor beta chains from one sample, sequenced in a study of T cell responses to AZD1222 COVID-19 vaccine. Profiling relied on immunoSEQ multiplex PCR, and the TCRdb table lists in-frame clones only, not all of them. The sample carries some 160,000 clones, more than 85% recorded once. The source material was peripheral blood, sampled on day 0 of AZD1222 vaccination. The source is an adult in good health. CDR3s include the opening cysteine and the closing phenylalanine or tryptophan. D genes are given only for firm matches. Expanded clones are given a class, and other clones once, few, many or no size at all.

size,D,V,J,CDR3,DNA
.,.,TRBV5-4,TRBJ1-5,CASSLDQGRGQPQHF,TGTGCCAGCAGCTTGGACCAGGGGAGAGGACAGCCCCAGCATTTT
.,.,TRBV10-2,TRBJ2-3,CASSEVGPPDTQYF,TGCGCCAGCAGTGAAGTGGGGCCCCCAGATACGCAGTATTTT
.,.,TRBV28,TRBJ2-7,CASRILNGYEQYF,TGTGCCAGCAGAATCCTAAACGGCTACGAGCAGTACTTC
.,.,TRBV28,TRBJ1-5,CASSFWGNQPQHF,TGTGCCAGCAGTTTTTGGGGTAATCAGCCCCAGCATTTT
.,.,TRBV21-1,TRBJ1-2,CASSKDPGTGPKIYGYTF,TGTGCCAGCAGCAAGGACCCCGGGACAGGTCCCAAAATCTATGGCTACACCTTC
.,TRBD1,TRBV3-1/TRBV3-2,TRBJ1-1,CASSPLAGQITEAFF,TGTGCCAGCAGCCCTTTAGCGGGACAGATCACTGAAGCTTTCTTT
once,.,TRBV9,TRBJ2-5,CASSSGQFQETQYF,TGTGCCAGCAGCTCCGGACAGTTCCAAGAGACCCAGTACTTC
once,.,TRBV13,TRBJ2-1,CASSINSYNEQFF,TGTGCCAGCAGCATCAACAGTTACAATGAGCAGTTCTTC
.,.,TRBV28,TRBJ1-3,CASTPGGFSGNTIYF,TGTGCCAGTACACCGGGGGGCTTCTCTGGAAACACCATATATTTT
.,TRBD2,TRBV2,TRBJ2-2,CASNPGLVPLGELFF,TGTGCCAGCAATCCGGGACTAGTCCCCCTCGGGGAGCTGTTTTTT
.,TRBD1,TRBV7-9,TRBJ2-3,CASSLSGTVLTSTDTQYF,TGTGCCAGCAGCTTATCCGGGACAGTATTAACTAGCACAGATACGCAGTATTTT
.,.,TRBV5-4,TRBJ1-1,CASSQFVGAEAFF,TGTGCCAGCAGCCAATTCGTTGGGGCTGAAGCTTTCTTT
.,.,TRBV2,TRBJ2-7,CASSEADRTDYF,TGTGCCAGCAGTGAAGCGGACAGAACCGACTACTTC
once,TRBD2,TRBV6-5,TRBJ2-1,CASSYNGGGAGEQFF,TGTGCCAGCAGTTATAACGGCGGGGGGGCCGGTGAGCAGTTCTTC
.,.,TRBV5-1,TRBJ1-3,CASSLGGTVSGNTIYF,TGCGCCAGCAGCTTGGGTGGGACCGTCTCTGGAAACACCATATATTTT
once,.,TRBV24-1,TRBJ1-1,CATSDPKDTEAFF,TGTGCCACCAGTGACCCGAAGGACACTGAAGCTTTCTTT
.,.,TRBV11-3,TRBJ2-5,CASSLDNSGTGPQYF,TGTGCCAGCAGCTTAGATAATTCAGGGACGGGACCCCAGTACTTC
few,.,TRBV27,TRBJ1-1,CASKPTGFAEAFF,TGTGCCAGCAAACCCACAGGGTTCGCTGAAGCTTTCTTT
once,.,TRBV5-1,TRBJ2-2,CASSLVGGHTGELFF,TGCGCCAGCAGCTTGGTCGGGGGTCACACCGGGGAGCTGTTTTTT
many,TRBD1,TRBV24-1,TRBJ2-2,CATRDRADTGELFF,TGTGCCACCAGGGACAGGGCGGACACCGGGGAGCTGTTTTTT
.,.,TRBV19,TRBJ1-1,CASIGWSEAFF,TGTGCCAGTATCGGGTGGTCTGAAGCTTTCTTT
.,TRBD1,TRBV28,TRBJ2-7,CASSGPGQGAYEQYF,TGTGCCAGCAGTGGACCGGGACAGGGGGCTTACGAGCAGTACTTC
.,.,TRBV5-1,TRBJ2-7,CASSLEPRGYEQYF,TGCGCCAGCAGCTTGGAACCCAGGGGTTACGAGCAGTACTTC
.,.,TRBV13,TRBJ1-1,CASSLGQGSFAEAFF,TGTGCCAGCAGCTTGGGGCAGGGGTCTTTCGCTGAAGCTTTCTTT
.,.,TRBV14,TRBJ1-3,CASSHKTASGNTIYF,TGTGCCAGCAGCCACAAGACAGCCTCTGGAAACACCATATATTTT
.,.,TRBV7-2,TRBJ2-1,CASSSRVSMAPRDEQFF,TGTGCCAGCAGCAGTCGCGTGTCTATGGCACCCCGGGATGAGCAGTTCTTC
once,.,TRBV28,TRBJ2-7,CASSLAGAGTYEQYF,TGTGCCAGCAGTTTAGCAGGGGCTGGAACCTACGAGCAGTACTTC
.,TRBD1,TRBV19,TRBJ1-4,CASSDRGKDEKLFF,TGTGCCAGTAGCGACAGGGGAAAGGATGAAAAACTGTTTTTT
.,.,TRBV28,TRBJ2-4,CASSLLKVAKNIQYF,TGTGCCAGCAGTTTGCTTAAAGTGGCCAAAAACATTCAGTACTTC
.,.,TRBV6-6,TRBJ1-1,CASRGTEAFF,TGTGCCAGCAGAGGCACTGAAGCTTTCTTT
.,TRBD1,TRBV29-1,TRBJ2-1,CSDRGWDNEQFF,TGTTCAGACAGGGGATGGGACAATGAGCAGTTCTTC
.,.,TRBV7-2,TRBJ2-7,CASSLLGSRAYEQYF,TGTGCCAGCAGCTTACTCGGTAGCAGAGCCTACGAGCAGTACTTC
.,.,TRBV7-6,TRBJ2-2,CASSLVRQTNTGELFF,TGTGCCAGCAGCTTAGTCCGACAAACGAACACCGGGGAGCTGTTTTTT
.,TRBD1,TRBV19,TRBJ1-2,CASSIRGTETRNYGYTF,TGTGCCAGTAGTATCCGCGGGACAGAGACAAGAAACTATGGCTACACCTTC
.,.,TRBV3-1/TRBV3-2,TRBJ2-2,CASSQDVSGSGELFF,TGTGCCAGCAGCCAAGACGTATCAGGGTCCGGGGAGCTGTTTTTT
.,.,TRBV6-1,TRBJ2-7,CASSEPVDSTYEQYF,TGTGCCAGCAGTGAACCCGTCGACAGCACCTACGAGCAGTACTTC
.,TRBD1,TRBV9,TRBJ1-5,CASSHGDRGSQPQHF,TGTGCCAGCAGCCATGGGGACAGGGGCAGTCAGCCCCAGCATTTT
.,TRBD2,TRBV5-1,TRBJ2-1,CASSVPGLAGVNEQFF,TGCGCCAGCAGCGTACCGGGACTAGCGGGGGTAAATGAGCAGTTCTTC
.,.,TRBV12-3/TRBV12-4,TRBJ1-2,CASAPAPNYGYTF,TGTGCCAGCGCACCGGCCCCGAACTATGGCTACACCTTC
.,TRBD2,TRBV3-1/TRBV3-2,TRBJ2-3,CASSQYHSGGGKDTQYF,TGTGCCAGCAGCCAGTACCATAGCGGGGGGGGGAAAGATACGCAGTATTTT